This T cell receptor (beta chain) was captured by sequencing in a study of breast tumors, draining lymph nodes, adjacent tissues. Study conclusions and caveats: Compared with lymph nodes, tumors were less diverse; compared with nontumor tissue, more.

Remarks on this clonotype: Its specificity is not known.

Breast cancer patients provided tissue from their axillary draining lymph nodes. V was clipped by 3 bases and J by 4 bases, with 9 bases between them. The CDR3 runs to 13 residues. Germline V gives CDR1 LNHDA, CDR2 SQIVND (reference sequence). MiXCR, run by TCRdb on the multiplex PCR reads, gives a single entry per CDR3 protein. In the table there are 200,000 or so distinct CDR3 sequences, approximately 30% of which are singletons. This TCR was sampled from a female donor with breast cancer. Some clones in this sample may be carry-over from other donors' samples. Sequencing used axillary lymph node tissue. The genes are TRBV19 and TRBJ1-2, with a tentative D call TRBD1 (6 bases). The CDR3 DNA sequence: TGTGCCAGTAGTATGGAAGGGGGCTATGGCTACACCTTC. Amino acid sequence: CASSMEGGYGYTF.